This TCR beta chain was profiled in a study of T cell clusters in autoimmune cytopenias. Regarding the study as a whole: Clustering suggested that physiological T cell clusters were missing in primary autoimmune cytopenia patients.

Germline loops: CDR1 MNHEY, CDR2 SVGAGI. CDR3 length: 13 residues. TRB was amplified from approximately 250 ng of peripheral blood genomic DNA per sample. TRB rearrangements were amplified by touch-down multiplex PCR with mixed TRB-A/B primers. Using the multiplex PCR reads, TCRdb records one entry per CDR3 protein without DNA. This sample's table has approximately 12,000 distinct CDR3 sequences. In the case of this clonotype: Its specificity is not known.

This sample was also put to use in a study of T cell repertoires in aging, cancer and after chemotherapy. According to that study: Across the chemotherapy interval, each cancer cohort showed higher median generation probability, suggesting thymic rebound. No conclusions about immunological memory after chemotherapy can be drawn from the repertoire data.

This sequence originates from a human donor in good health. Material for sequencing was peripheral blood. The chain joins TRBV6-5 to TRBJ2-1. This chain's CDR3 is CASSYSGYNEQFF.